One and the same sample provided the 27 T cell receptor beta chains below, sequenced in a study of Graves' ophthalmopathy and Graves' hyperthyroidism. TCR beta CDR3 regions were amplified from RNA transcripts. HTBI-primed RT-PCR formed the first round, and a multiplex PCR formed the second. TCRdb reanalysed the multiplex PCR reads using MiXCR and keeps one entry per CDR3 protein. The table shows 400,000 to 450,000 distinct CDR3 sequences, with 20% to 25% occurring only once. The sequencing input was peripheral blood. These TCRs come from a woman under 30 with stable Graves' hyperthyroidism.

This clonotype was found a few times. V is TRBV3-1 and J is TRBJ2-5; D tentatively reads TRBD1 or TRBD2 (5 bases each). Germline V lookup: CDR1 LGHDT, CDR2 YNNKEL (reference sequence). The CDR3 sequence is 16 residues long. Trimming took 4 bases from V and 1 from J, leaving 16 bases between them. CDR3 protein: CASSPRTGRAQETQYF. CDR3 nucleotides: TGTGCCAGCAGCCCGCGGACTGGCAGGGCCCAAGAGACCCAGTACTTC.

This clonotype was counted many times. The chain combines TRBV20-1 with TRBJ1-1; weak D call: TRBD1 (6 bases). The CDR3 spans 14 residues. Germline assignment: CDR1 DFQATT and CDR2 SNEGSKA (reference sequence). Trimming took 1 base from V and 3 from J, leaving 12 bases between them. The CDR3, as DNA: TGCAGTGCTAGAGGTTGGGGGCTGGACACTGAAGCTTTCTTT. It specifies CSARGWGLDTEAFF.

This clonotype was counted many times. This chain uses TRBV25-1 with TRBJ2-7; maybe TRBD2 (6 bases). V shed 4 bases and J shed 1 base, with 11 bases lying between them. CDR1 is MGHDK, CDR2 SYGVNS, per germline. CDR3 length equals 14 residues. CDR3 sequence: CASSGGLTSYEQYF. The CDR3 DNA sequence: TGTGCCAGCAGTGGCGGACTAACTTCCTACGAGCAGTACTTC.

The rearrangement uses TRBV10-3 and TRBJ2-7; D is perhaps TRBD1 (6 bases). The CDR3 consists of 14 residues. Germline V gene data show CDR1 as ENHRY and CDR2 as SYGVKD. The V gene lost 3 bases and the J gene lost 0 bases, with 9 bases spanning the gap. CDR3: CAISDWGPSYEQYF. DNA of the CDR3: TGTGCCATCAGTGATTGGGGGCCCTCCTACGAGCAGTACTTC.

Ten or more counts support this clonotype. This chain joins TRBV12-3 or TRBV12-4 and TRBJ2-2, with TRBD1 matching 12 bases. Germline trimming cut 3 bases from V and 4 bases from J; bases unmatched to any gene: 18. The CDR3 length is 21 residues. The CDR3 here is CASSFRLPLGTGGGGTGELFF. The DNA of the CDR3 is TGTGCCAGCAGTTTTCGCTTACCATTAGGGACAGGGGGCGGAGGCACCGGGGAGCTGTTTTTT.

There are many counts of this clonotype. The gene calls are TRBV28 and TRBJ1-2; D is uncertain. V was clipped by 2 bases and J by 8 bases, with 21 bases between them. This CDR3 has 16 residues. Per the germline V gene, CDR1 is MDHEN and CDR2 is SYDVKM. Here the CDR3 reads CASSLSSGSKAGGYTF. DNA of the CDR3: TGTGCCAGCAGTTTAAGTTCGGGCTCCAAAGCGGGGGGCTACACCTTC.

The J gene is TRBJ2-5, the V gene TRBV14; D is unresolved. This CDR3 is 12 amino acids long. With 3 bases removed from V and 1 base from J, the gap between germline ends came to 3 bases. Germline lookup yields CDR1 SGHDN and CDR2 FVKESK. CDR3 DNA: TGTGCCAGCAGCCACGTCCAAGAGACCCAGTACTTC. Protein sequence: CASSHVQETQYF.

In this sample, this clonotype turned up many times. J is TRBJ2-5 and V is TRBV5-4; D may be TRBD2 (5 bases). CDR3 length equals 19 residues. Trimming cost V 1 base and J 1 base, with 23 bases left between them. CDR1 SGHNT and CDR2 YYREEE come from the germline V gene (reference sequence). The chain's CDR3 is CASSLYRTVNRGVQETQYF. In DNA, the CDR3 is TGTGCCAGCAGCTTGTACAGAACTGTAAACCGGGGTGTCCAAGAGACCCAGTACTTC.

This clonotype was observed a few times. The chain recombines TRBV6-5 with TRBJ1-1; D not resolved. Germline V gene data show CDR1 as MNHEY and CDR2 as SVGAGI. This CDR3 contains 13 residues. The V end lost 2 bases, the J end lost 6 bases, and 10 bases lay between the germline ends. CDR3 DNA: TGTGCCAGCAGTTACAAGCCCCGGTCTGAAGCTTTCTTT. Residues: CASSYKPRSEAFF.

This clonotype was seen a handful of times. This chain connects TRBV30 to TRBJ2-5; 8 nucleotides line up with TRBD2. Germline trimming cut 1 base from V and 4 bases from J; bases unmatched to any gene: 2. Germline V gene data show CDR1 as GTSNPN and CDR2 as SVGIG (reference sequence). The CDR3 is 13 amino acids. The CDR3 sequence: CAWSGGGLETQYF. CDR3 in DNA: TGTGCCTGGAGTGGCGGGGGGCTAGAGACCCAGTACTTC. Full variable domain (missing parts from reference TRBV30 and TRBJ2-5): SQTIHQWPATLVQPVGSPLSLECTVEGTSNPNLYWYRQAAGRGLQLLFYSVGIGQISSEVPQNLSASRPQDRQFILSSKKLLLSDSGFYLCAWSGGGLETQYFGPGTRLLVL.

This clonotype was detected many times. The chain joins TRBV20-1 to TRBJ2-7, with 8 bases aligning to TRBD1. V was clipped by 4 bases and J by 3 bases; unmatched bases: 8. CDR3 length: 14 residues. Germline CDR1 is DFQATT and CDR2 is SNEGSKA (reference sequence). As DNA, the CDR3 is TGCAGTGCTATTATTGACAGGGGAGGCTACGAGCAGTACTTC. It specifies CSAIIDRGGYEQYF.

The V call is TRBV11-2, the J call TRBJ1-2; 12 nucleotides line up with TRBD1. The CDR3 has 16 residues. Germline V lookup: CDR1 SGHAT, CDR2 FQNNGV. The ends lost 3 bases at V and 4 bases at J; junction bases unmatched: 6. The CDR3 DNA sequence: TGTGCCAGCAGCTTGGGACAGGGGGCGGGTGGCTATGGCTACACCTTC. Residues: CASSLGQGAGGYGYTF.

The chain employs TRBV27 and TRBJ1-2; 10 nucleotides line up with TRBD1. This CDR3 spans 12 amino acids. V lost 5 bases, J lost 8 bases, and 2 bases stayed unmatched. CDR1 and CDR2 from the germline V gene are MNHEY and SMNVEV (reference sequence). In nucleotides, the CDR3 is TGTGCCAGCAGTGGGACAGGGGTGGGCTACACCTTC. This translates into CASSGTGVGYTF.

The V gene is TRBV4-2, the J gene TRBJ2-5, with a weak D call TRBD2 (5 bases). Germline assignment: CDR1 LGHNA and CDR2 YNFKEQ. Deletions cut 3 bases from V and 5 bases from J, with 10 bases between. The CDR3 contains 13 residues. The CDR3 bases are TGTGCCAGCAGCCAGGCGGAGGCCGAGACCCAGTACTTC. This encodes CASSQAEAETQYF.

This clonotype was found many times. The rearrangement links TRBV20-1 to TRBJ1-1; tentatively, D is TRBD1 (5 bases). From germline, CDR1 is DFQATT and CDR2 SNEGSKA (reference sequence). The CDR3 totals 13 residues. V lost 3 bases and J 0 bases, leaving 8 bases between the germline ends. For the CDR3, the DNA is TGCAGTGCTAGTGGGACGGTGAACACTGAAGCTTTCTTT. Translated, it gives CSASGTVNTEAFF.

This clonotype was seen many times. The CDR3 nucleotides are TGTGCCAGCATTCCCGGGGCGGGGATACGTTATGGCTACACCTTC. Translated, it gives CASIPGAGIRYGYTF. V is TRBV7-2 and J is TRBJ1-2, with D tentatively TRBD1 (5 bases). V was clipped by 7 bases and J by 5 bases, with 20 bases between them. From germline, CDR1 is SGHTA and CDR2 FQGNSA. This CDR3 spans 15 amino acids.

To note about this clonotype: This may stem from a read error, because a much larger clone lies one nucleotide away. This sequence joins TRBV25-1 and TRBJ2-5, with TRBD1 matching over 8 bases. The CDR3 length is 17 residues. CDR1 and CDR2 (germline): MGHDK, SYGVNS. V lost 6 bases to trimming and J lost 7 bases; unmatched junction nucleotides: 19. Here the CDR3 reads CASRPNWAGGGGVTQYF. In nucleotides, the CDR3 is TGTGCCAGCAGACCGAACTGGGCAGGGGGCGGCGGAGTGACCCAGTACTTC.

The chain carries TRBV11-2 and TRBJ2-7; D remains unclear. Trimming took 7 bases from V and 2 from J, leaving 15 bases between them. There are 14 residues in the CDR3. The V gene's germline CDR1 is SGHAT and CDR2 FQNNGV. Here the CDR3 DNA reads TGTGCCAGCATAACCGTCAGTGGCCCCTACGAGCAGTACTTC. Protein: CASITVSGPYEQYF.

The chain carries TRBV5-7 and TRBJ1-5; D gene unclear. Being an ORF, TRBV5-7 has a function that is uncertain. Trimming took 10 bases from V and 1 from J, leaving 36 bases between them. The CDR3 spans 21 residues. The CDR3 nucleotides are TGTGCCTGGATGTCCTCCCACCCCATGGATGGGGTAACACAGAGCAATCAGCCCCAGCATTTT. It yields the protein CAWMSSHPMDGVTQSNQPQHF.

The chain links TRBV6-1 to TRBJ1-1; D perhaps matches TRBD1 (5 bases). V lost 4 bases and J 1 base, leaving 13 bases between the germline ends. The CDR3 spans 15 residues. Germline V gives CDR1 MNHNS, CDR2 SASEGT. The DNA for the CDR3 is TGTGCCAGCAGTGCCCCGGGCAGGGCGAACACTGAAGCTTTCTTT. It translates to CASSAPGRANTEAFF.

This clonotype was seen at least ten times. The CDR3 is CASSGRDSAYEQYF. The CDR3 DNA reads as TGTGCCAGCAGTGGGCGGGACAGTGCCTACGAGCAGTACTTC. The chain joins TRBV25-1 to TRBJ2-7; a weak D match, TRBD1 (7 bases). The CDR3 contains 14 residues. Deletions cut 4 bases from V and 2 bases from J, with 12 bases between. Germline CDR1 is MGHDK and CDR2 is SYGVNS.

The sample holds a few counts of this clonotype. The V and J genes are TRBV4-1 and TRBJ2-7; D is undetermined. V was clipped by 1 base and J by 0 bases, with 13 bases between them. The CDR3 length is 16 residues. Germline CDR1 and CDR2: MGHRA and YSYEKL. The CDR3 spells CASSQVATRYSYEQYF. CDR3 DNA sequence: TGCGCCAGCAGCCAAGTTGCTACGCGCTACTCCTACGAGCAGTACTTC.

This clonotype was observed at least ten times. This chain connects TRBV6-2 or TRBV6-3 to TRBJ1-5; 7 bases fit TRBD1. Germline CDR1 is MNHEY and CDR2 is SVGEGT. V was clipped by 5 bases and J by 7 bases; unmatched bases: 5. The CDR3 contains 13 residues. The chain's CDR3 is CASSPTGYQPQHF. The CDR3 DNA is TGTGCCAGCAGTCCGACAGGGTACCAGCCCCAGCATTTT.

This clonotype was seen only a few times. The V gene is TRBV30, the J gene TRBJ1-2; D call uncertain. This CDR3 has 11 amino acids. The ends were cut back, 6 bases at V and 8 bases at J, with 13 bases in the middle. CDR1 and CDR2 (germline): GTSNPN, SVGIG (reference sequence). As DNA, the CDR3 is TGTGCCTGCGCCGCCGGTGGGGGCTACACCTTC. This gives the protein CACAAGGGYTF.

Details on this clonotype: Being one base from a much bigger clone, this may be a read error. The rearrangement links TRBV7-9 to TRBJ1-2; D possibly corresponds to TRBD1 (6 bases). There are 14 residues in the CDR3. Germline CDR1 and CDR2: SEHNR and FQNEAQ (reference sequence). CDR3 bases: TGTGCCATCAGCTTAGTTTGGGACAATTCTGGCTACACCTTC. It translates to CAISLVWDNSGYTF.

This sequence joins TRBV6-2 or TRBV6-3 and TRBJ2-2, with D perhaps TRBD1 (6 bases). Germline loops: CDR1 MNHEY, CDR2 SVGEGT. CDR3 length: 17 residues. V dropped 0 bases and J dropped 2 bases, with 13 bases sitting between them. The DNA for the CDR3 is TGTGCCAGCAGTTACTCGATCAGGACAGTTAACACCGGGGAGCTGTTTTTT. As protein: CASSYSIRTVNTGELFF.

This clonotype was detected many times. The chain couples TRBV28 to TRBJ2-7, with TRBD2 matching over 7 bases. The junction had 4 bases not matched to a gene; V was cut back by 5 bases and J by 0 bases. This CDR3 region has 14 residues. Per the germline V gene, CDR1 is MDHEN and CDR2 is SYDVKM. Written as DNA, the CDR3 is TGTGCCAGCAGTGGGGGGGGAAGCTCCTACGAGCAGTACTTC. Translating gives CASSGGGSSYEQYF.